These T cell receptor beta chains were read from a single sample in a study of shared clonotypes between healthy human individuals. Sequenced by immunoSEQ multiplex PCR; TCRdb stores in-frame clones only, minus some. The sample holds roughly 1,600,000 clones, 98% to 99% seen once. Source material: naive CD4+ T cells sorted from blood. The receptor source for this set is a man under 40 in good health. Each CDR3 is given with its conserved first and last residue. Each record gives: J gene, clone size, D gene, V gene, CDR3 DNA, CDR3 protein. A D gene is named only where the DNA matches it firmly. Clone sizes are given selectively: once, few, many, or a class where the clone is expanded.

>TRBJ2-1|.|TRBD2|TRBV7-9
TGTGCCAGCAGCCTCCAGACTAGCAGGATCTACAATGAGCAGTTCTTC
CASSLQTSRIYNEQFF
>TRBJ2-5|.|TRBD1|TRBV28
TGTGCCAGCAGTCCCCGGACAGGGGGTAGTAAGACCCAGTACTTC
CASSPRTGGSKTQYF
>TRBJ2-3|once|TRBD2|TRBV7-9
TGTGCCAGCAGCTTAGCGCTAGCGGGAGGCACAGATACGCAGTATTTT
CASSLALAGGTDTQYF
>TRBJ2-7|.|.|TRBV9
TGTGCCAGCAGCGCACCGGGGACCAGGGACCCCGAGCAGTACTTC
CASSAPGTRDPEQYF
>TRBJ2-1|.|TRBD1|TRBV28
TGTGCCAGCAGTTCCAGACAGGGGATGATTGCCAATGAGCAGTTCTTC
CASSSRQGMIANEQFF
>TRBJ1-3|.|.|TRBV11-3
TGTGCCAGCAGCGACGGACCGTTCTCTGGAAACACCATATATTTT
CASSDGPFSGNTIYF
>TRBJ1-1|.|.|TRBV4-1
TGCGCCAGCAGCCAAGCCCGGGACACTGAAGCTTTCTTT
CASSQARDTEAFF
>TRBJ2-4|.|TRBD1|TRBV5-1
TGCGCCAGCAGCTTGGGAGGGACAGGGGGCGCGGAAAACATTCAGTACTTC
CASSLGGTGGAENIQYF
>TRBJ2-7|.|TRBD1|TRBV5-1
TGCGCCAGCAGCTCCCAAAGACAGGGTACCTACGAGCAGTACTTC
CASSSQRQGTYEQYF
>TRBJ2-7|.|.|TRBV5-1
TGCGCCAGCAGCCCCGCTGGGCAAAGCTCCTACGAGCAGTACTTC
CASSPAGQSSYEQYF
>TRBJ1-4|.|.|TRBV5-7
TGTGCCAGCAGCTTGTCTCGCCCGGGCCAGCTAAATGAAAAACTGTTTTTT
CASSLSRPGQLNEKLFF
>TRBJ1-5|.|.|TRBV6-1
TGTGCCAGCAGAGATCGGATCCGCAATCAGCCCCAGCATTTT
CASRDRIRNQPQHF
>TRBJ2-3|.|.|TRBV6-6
TGTGCCAGCAGCCGGGACTCTGAATACACAGATACGCAGTATTTT
CASSRDSEYTDTQYF
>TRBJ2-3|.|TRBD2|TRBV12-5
TGTGCTAGTGGTTTTAGCGGGAGCACAGATACGCAGTATTTT
CASGFSGSTDTQYF
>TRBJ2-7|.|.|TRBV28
TGTGCCAGCACTTCCCTCGGCTCCTACGAGCAGTACTTC
CASTSLGSYEQYF
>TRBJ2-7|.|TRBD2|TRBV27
TGTGCCAGCAGTTTATCCCTACTAGCGGGAGGCTACGAGCAGTACTTC
CASSLSLLAGGYEQYF
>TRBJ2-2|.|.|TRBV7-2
TGTGCCAGCAGCTTAGGTTCCACAAAGGCCGGGGAGCTGTTTTTT
CASSLGSTKAGELFF
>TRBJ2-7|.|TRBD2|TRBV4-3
TGCGCCAGCAGCCAAGGCGGTAGCGGGAGGGTGAAGCAGTACTTC
CASSQGGSGRVKQYF
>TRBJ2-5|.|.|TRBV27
TGTGCCAGCAGTCGGGGAGGGGGCATGTATGAGACCCAGTACTTC
CASSRGGGMYETQYF
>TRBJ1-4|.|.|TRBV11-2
TGTGCCAGCAGCTTAGCGTACAGGGAAAAACTGTTTTTT
CASSLAYREKLFF
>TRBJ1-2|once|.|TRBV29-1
TGCAGCGCTCGACGGGCGGTTGGCGGCTACACCTTC
CSARRAVGGYTF
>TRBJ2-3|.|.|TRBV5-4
TGTGCCAGCAGCTCCCCACGACCAGATACGCAGTATTTT
CASSSPRPDTQYF
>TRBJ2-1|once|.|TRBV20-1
TGCAGTGCTAGAGGACTCTATGAGCAGTTCTTC
CSARGLYEQFF
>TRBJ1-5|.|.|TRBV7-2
TGTGCCAGCAGCCCAAACAGTCCAGGCGTCAATCAGCCCCAGCATTTT
CASSPNSPGVNQPQHF
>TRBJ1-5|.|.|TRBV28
TGTGCCAGCAGACCTCCCCGGACAGACGATCAGCCCCAGCATTTT
CASRPPRTDDQPQHF
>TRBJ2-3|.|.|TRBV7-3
TGTGCCAGCAGCAACACAGATACGCAGTATTTT
CASSNTDTQYF
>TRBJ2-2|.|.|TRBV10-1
TGCGCCAGCAGTGACCCCCAGGCCAGAACAATCGGGGAGCTGTTTTTT
CASSDPQARTIGELFF
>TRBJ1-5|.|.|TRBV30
TGTGCCTGGAGTGTACCATGGGCAGGGAACAATCAGCCCCAGCATTTT
CAWSVPWAGNNQPQHF
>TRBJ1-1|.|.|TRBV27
TGTGCCAGCAGTTTATTCGGGCTTGGTGAAGCTTTCTTT
CASSLFGLGEAFF
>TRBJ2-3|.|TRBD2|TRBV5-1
TGCGCCAGCAGCTCGGGACTAGCGGGAGGGCCGAGCACAGATACGCAGTATTTT
CASSSGLAGGPSTDTQYF
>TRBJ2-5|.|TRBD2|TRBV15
TGTGCCACCAGCACCCGGACTAGCGGGAGGGGCCTCCAAGAGACCCAGTACTTC
CATSTRTSGRGLQETQYF
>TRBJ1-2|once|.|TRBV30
TGTGCCTGGAGCGATTTCCACTATGGCTACACCTTC
CAWSDFHYGYTF
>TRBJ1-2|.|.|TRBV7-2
TGTGCCAGCAGCCTAAGGGGTTCAGGGTACTATGGCTACACCTTC
CASSLRGSGYYGYTF
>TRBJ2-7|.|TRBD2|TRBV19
TGTGCCAGTAGGGTAGCGGGAGCCTACGAGCAGTACTTC
CASRVAGAYEQYF
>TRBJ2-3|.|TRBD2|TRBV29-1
TGCAGCGTTGACGGACTAGCGGCCACAGATACGCAGTATTTT
CSVDGLAATDTQYF
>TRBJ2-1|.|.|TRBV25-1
TGTGCCAGCAGTGGGGGCGATATCAGCTCCTACAATGAGCAGTTCTTC
CASSGGDISSYNEQFF
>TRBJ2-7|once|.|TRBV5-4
TGTGCCAGCAGCCCCCGTGTGGGGGGCGGATACGAGCAGTACTTC
CASSPRVGGGYEQYF
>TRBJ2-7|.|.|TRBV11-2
TGTGCCAGCAGCTGGGGCGAGACAGGAAAAATCTTCTACGAGCAGTACTTC
CASSWGETGKIFYEQYF
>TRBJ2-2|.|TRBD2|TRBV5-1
TGCGCCAGCAGACTAGCGGGTGCCACCGGGGAGCTGTTTTTT
CASRLAGATGELFF
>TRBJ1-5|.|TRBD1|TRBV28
TGTGCCAGCAGTTTAGACAGGGATTATAGCAATCAGCCCCAGCATTTT
CASSLDRDYSNQPQHF
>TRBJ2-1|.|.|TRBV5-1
TGCGCCAGCAGGCCATTTCGGGCGGAGGTCCCGAATGAGCAGTTCTTC
CASRPFRAEVPNEQFF
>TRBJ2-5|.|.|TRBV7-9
TGTGCCAGCGGAGACAGGCAAGAGACCCAGTACTTC
CASGDRQETQYF